These 2 T cell receptor beta chains were all obtained from the same sample, sequenced in a study of shared T cell receptors in the human thymus. Generated by immunoSEQ multiplex PCR, the TCRdb table keeps only in-frame clones and is missing some. The sample lists hundreds of thousands of clones; 88% were seen once. This same sample was also taken into another study, of human thymus T cells.

Sequencing used thymocytes. The origin of the receptors is a boy under two years old with a congenital heart defect.

The V call is TRBV7-9, the J call TRBJ2-5; TRBD2 agrees at 7 bases. This CDR3 comprises 17 residues. Losses at the gene ends were 4 bases for V and 5 bases for J; bases not matched to a gene: 16. Germline loops: CDR1 SEHNR, CDR2 FQNEAQ (reference sequence). The CDR3 here is CASSSPPGRGRCETQYF. The CDR3 DNA reads TGTGCCAGCAGCTCCCCCCCTGGGAGGGGCAGGTGTGAGACCCAGTACTTC. The full variable domain, in which reference TRBV7-9 and TRBJ2-5 provide the parts outside the CDR3, is DTGVSQNPRHKITKRGQNVTFRCDPISEHNRLYWYRQTLGQGPEFLTYFQNEAQLEKSRLLSDRFSAERPKGSFSTLEIQRTEQGDSAMYLCASSSPPGRGRCETQYFGPGTRLLVL.

This chain uses TRBV27 with TRBJ1-6, with D tentatively TRBD1 (6 bases). V lost 2 bases and J 8 bases, leaving 16 bases between the germline ends. The CDR3 is 16 amino acids. Germline V gene data show CDR1 as MNHEY and CDR2 as SMNVEV (reference sequence). CDR3 residues: CASSLRGGSPDSPLHF. The CDR3 DNA is TGTGCCAGCAGTTTAAGGGGGGGGTCCCCGGATTCACCCCTCCACTTT.